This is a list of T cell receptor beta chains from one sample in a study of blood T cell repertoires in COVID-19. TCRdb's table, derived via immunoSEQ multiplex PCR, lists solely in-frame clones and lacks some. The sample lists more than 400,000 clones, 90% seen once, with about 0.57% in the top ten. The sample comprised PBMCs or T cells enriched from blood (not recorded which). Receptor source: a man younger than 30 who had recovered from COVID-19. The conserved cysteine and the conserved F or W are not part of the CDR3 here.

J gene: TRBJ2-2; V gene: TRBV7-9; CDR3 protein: AISTSWTGETGELF
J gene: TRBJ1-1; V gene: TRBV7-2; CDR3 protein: ASSLALGGLAEAF
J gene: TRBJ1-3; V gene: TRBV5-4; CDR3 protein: ASSLKLQAYSGNTIY
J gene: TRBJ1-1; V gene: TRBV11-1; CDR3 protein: ASSDRFRGRFTEAF
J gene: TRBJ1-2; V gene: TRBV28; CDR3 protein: ASSSLRRQGSYGYT
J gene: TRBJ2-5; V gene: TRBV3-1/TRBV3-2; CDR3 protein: ASSPSGGATETQY
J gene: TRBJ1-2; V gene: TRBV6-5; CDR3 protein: ASELSHRGKYGYT
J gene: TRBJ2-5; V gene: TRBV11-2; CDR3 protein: ASSLGSKGQGETQY
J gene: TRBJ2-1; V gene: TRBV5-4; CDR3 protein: ASSLQGDEQF
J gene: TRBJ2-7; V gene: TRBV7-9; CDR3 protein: ASSFSGLAGAEQY
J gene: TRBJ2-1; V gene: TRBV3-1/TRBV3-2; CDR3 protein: ASSQPGTSGGEQF
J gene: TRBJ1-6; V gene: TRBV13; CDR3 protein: ASSLVGRNSPLH
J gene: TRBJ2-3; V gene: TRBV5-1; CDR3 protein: ASSFEAGRRTDTQY
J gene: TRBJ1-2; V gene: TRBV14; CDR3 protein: ASSQMQQSSGYT
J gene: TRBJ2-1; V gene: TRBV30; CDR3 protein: AWSVRRGTNNEQF
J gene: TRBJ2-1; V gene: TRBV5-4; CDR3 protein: ASSLLAGGNNEQF
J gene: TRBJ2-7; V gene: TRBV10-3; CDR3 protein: AISGTDSPGGEQY
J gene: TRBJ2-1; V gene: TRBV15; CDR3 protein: ATSRGTQGNEQF
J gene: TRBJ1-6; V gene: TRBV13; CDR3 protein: ASSSSQGLIAYNSPLH
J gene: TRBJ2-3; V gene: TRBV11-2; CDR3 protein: ASSLDREDTQY
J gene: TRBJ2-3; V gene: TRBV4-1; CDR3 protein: ASSQDPGLAGVDTQY
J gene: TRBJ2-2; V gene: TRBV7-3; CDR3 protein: ASSPGSGSSGELF
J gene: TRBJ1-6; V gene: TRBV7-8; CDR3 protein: ASSQEGGNSPLH
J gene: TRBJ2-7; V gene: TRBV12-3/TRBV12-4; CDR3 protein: ASRPGVSYEQY
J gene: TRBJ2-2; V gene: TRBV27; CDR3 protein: ASSPIAPINRATNTGELF
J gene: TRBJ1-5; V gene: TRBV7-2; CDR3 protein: ASSFRGAHQPQH
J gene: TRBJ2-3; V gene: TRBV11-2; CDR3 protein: ASSFIDTQY
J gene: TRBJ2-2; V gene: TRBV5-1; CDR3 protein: ASSLTGGDSGELF
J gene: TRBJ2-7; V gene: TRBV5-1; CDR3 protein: ASRSLASMGEQY
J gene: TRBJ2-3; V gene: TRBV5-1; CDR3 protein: ASSPSGISTDTQY
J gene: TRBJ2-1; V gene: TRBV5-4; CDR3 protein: ASSSGTLNNEQF
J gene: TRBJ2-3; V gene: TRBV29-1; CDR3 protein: SVFLAESTDTQY
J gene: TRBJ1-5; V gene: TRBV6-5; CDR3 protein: ASSTQGGNQPQH
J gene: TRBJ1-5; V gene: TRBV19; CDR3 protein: ASSIVGGLDSNQPQH
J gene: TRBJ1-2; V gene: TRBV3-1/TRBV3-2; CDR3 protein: ASSQDEGLAVYT
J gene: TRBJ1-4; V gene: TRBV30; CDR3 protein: AWSEGTANEKLF
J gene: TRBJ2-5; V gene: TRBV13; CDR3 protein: ASSLANRGLETQY
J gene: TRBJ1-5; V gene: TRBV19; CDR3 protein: ASSELNQPQH
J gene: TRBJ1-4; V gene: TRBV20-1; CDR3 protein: SASVGEKLF
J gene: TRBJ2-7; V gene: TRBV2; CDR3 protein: ASIKTSGAYEQY
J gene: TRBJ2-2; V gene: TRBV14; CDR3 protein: ASSHEFGTGELF
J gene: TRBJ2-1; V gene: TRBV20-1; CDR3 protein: SVIRNEQF
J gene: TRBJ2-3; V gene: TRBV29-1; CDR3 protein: SVRSRGADTQY
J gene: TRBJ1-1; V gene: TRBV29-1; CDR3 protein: SVAGRLNTEAF
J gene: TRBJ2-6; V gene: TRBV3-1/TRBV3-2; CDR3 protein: ASSQKVTGVSGANVLT
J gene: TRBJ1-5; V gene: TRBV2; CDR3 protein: ASRERDRANQPQH
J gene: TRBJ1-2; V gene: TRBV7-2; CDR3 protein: ASSLRDRVWYT
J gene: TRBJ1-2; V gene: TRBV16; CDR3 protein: ASSQFSGGGYT
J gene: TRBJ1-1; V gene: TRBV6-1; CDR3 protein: ASSEGGPNTEAF
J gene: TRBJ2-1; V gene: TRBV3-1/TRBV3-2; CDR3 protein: ASSQDLASGSDEQF
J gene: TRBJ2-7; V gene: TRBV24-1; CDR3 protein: ATSDLQPIRRGQSLSSYEQY
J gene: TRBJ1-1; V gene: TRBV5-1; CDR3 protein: ASSFRRQGDTEAF
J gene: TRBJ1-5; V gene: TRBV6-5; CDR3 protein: ASIMDRVNQPQH
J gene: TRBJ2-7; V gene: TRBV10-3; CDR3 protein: AISDSDNEQY
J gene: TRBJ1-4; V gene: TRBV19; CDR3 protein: ASSAGTANEKLF
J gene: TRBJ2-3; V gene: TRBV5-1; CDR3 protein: ASGAGVDTQY
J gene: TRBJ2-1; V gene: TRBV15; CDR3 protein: ATSRGTLATTYNEQF
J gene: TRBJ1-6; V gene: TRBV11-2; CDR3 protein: ASSASSGNRGWNSPLH
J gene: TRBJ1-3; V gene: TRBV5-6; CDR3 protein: ASSLPPGSGNTIY